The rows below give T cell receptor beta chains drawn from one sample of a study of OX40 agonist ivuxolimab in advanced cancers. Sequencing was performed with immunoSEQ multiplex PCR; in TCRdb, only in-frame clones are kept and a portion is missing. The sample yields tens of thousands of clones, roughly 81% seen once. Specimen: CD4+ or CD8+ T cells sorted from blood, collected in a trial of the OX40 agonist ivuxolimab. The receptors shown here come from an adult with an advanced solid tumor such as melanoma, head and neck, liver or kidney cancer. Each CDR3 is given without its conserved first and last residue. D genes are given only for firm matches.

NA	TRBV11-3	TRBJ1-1	ASSSGRASTEAF
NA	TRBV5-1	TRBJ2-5	ASSSGDRETQY
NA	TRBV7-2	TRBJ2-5	ASSLQGSSAGETQY
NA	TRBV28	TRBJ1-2	ASTLPGVYGYT
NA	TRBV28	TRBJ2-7	ASSPGTGGIGEQY
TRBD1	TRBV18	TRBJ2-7	ASSPTGANEQY
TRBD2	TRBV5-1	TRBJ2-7	ASRPGLAEGYEQY
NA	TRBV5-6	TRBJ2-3	ASSLLVSGQSTDTQY
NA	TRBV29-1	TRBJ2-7	SVHQGREEQY
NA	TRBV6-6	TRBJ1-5	ASSSLNQPQH
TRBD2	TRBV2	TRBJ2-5	ASRTSPGETQY
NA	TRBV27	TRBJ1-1	ASSLHDKGGEAF
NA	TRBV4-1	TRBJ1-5	ASSPGTKSNQPQH
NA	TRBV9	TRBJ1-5	ASSGGAGGSNQPQH
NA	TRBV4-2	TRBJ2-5	ASSQNQGGETQY
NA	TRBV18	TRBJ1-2	ASSPRDLGGPGYT
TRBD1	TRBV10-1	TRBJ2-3	ASSGTGDDTQY
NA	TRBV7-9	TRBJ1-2	ASSLKGPEYGYT
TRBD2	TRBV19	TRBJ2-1	ASNQGVASGSDEQF
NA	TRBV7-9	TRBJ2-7	ASSQTESYEQY
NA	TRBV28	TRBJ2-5	ASSFSGTRGVETQY
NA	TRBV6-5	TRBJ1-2	ASSYAGNYGYT
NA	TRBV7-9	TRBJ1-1	ASSLASFGANEGTEAF
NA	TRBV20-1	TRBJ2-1	SARGYNEQF
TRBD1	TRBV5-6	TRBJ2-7	ASSATGGRVVEQY
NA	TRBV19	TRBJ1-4	ASSIKGRWEKLF
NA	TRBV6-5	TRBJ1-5	ASSRGGDQPQH
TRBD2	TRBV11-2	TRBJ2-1	ASSLGSGAYNEQF
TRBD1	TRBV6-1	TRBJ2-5	ASTPTGGGKTQY
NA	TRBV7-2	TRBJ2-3	ASSLEDTDTQY
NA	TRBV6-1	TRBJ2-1	ASSPRGLKQF
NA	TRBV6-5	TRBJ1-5	ASSPRADGYQPQH
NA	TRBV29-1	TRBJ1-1	SVARADTEAF
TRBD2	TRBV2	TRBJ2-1	ASRPTSGSYNEQF